Presented here are 30 T cell receptor beta chains from one specimen sequenced in a study of beta chain features in type 1 diabetes. Study-level findings and limits: Type 1 diabetes patients had moderately but significantly shorter TCRB CDR3s in all four CD4+ subsets.

Their antigen targets remain unknown. cDNA synthesis used the whole RNA isolate, giving expressed TCRB sequences. The data were produced by immunoSEQ multiplex PCR, yet TCRdb's version contains in-frame clones alone and is incomplete. In the table there are some 640,000 clones, about 14% of which are singletons. The sequencing input was naive CD4+ T cells from blood. These receptors came from a man between 18 and 29 years old with type 1 diabetes.

The chain joins TRBV10-1 to TRBJ2-6, with D possibly matching TRBD1 (6 bases). The CDR3 length is 16 residues. Germline CDR1 WNHNN, CDR2 SYGVQD (reference sequence). Trimming pared 5 bases from V and 2 bases from J, leaving 13 bases between. The CDR3 bases are TGCGCCAGCAGTATACAGGGTCGGACTGGGGCCAACGTCCTGACTTTC. Its translation: CASSIQGRTGANVLTF.

This clone was detected only a few times. The rearrangement joins TRBV11-1 to TRBJ2-3; a possible D gene is TRBD2 (6 bases). This CDR3 spans 16 amino acids. Germline V gene lookup returns CDR1 SGHAT and CDR2 FQDESV (reference sequence). The V and J ends lost 2 bases and 4 bases respectively, with 16 bases between them. The DNA of the CDR3 is TGTGCCAGCAGCTTATACGGGCGCGGGGACGCAGATACGCAGTATTTT. This translates into CASSLYGRGDADTQYF. The variable domain in full, with the rest retrieved from reference TRBV11-1 and TRBJ2-3, is EAEVAQSPRYKITEKSQAVAFWCDPISGHATLYWYRQILGQGPELLVQFQDESVVDDSQLPKDRFSAERLKGVDSTLKIQPAELGDSAMYLCASSLYGRGDADTQYFGPGTRLTVL.

This sequence joins TRBV2 and TRBJ2-1; D might be TRBD1 (6 bases). V dropped 6 bases and J dropped 0 bases, with 12 bases sitting between them. Looked up from germline, CDR1 is SNHLY and CDR2 is FYNNEI. The CDR3 sequence is 15 residues long. CDR3 residues: CASRLRDNSYNEQFF. In DNA form, the CDR3 reads TGTGCCAGCAGACTTAGGGACAACTCCTACAATGAGCAGTTCTTC.

The chain joins TRBV7-9 to TRBJ2-7; D remains ambiguous. The CDR3 totals 14 residues. Per the germline V gene, CDR1 is SEHNR and CDR2 is FQNEAQ (reference sequence). The V end was cut by 5 bases, the J end by 5 bases, with 16 bases between. The CDR3 region has the DNA TGTGCCAGCAGCCTGGGGTTTTTGGGGAACGAGCAGTACTTC. Its protein is CASSLGFLGNEQYF.

The table lists this clone with a few counts. The chain couples TRBV20-1 to TRBJ2-1; a weak D match, TRBD2 (5 bases). The CDR3 is made up of 11 amino acids. Between the trimmed V and J ends, which lost 6 bases and 9 bases, there was a span of 12 bases. Germline CDR1 reads DFQATT; CDR2 reads SNEGSKA (reference sequence). This CDR3 reads CSAQEVGEQFF. In DNA form, the CDR3 reads TGCAGTGCCCAGGAGGTGGGTGAGCAGTTCTTC.

This clone was counted ten times or more. The gene calls are TRBV10-3 and TRBJ2-3; 10 bases map to TRBD2. V trimming: 4 bases; J trimming: 4 bases; junction bases outside the gene matches: 2. The CDR3 spans 14 residues. From germline, CDR1 is ENHRY and CDR2 SYGVKD. The CDR3 DNA reads as TGTGCCATCAGTGCAGGACTAGCGGCAGATACGCAGTATTTT. Its protein is CAISAGLAADTQYF.

This rearrangement joins TRBV5-1 to TRBJ2-7; TRBD1 aligns across 8 bases. V was pared by 1 base and J by 1 base, with 10 bases of the junction left unmatched. Germline V gives CDR1 SGHRS, CDR2 YFSETQ. The CDR3 runs 17 residues. The CDR3 coding sequence is TGCGCCAGCAGCTTGATCTTCCGGGACAGGTTGTCCTACGAGCAGTACTTC. Encoded protein: CASSLIFRDRLSYEQYF.

A few counts support this clone. The sample contains more than one DNA sequence encoding this CDR3. The rearrangement uses TRBV5-4 and TRBJ2-3, with D possibly being TRBD1 (5 bases). Germline loops: CDR1 SGHNT, CDR2 YYREEE (reference sequence). This CDR3 is 13 amino acids long. Between the trimmed V and J ends, which lost 0 bases and 3 bases, there was a span of 5 bases. CDR3 amino acids: CASSLAGTDTQYF. CDR3 coding DNA: TGTGCCAGCAGCTTGGCAGGGACAGATACGCAGTATTTT.

In its sample, this clone was seen a few times. V usage is TRBV4-3 and J usage is TRBJ1-2, with a tentative D call TRBD1 (5 bases). The germline gives CDR1 LGHNA, CDR2 YSLEER. Trimming removed 0 bases at V and 4 bases at J, with 9 bases between. There are 14 residues in the CDR3. The CDR3 sequence: CASSQDPGAYGYTF. Written as DNA, the CDR3 is TGCGCCAGCAGCCAAGATCCCGGGGCCTATGGCTACACCTTC.

V usage is TRBV28 and J usage is TRBJ1-5; a weak D match, TRBD1 (5 bases). V gave up 6 bases and J gave up 2 bases, with 11 bases separating them. This CDR3 has 14 residues. Per the germline V gene, CDR1 is MDHEN and CDR2 is SYDVKM. In nucleotides, the CDR3 is TGTGCCAGCAGCCTTGCGGGGGGCAATCAGCCCCAGCATTTT. It encodes CASSLAGGNQPQHF.

The CDR3 DNA is TGTGCCAGCAACCGACTAGCGGGAGGGACTGGTGAGCAGTTCTTC. Translating gives CASNRLAGGTGEQFF. V usage is TRBV2 and J usage is TRBJ2-1; 14 bases line up with TRBD2. Germline lookup yields CDR1 SNHLY and CDR2 FYNNEI. V was clipped by 7 bases and J by 9 bases; unmatched bases: 8. This CDR3 spans 15 amino acids.

In its sample, this clone was seen a few times. This sequence joins TRBV29-1 and TRBJ1-2; D gene ambiguous. Trimming cost V 4 bases and J 0 bases, with 12 bases left between them. The CDR3 has 14 residues. Germline V gene data show CDR1 as SQVTM and CDR2 as ANQGSEA. The CDR3 coding sequence is TGCAGCGTTGTCGGTGGGTCAGCTAACTATGGCTACACCTTC. Its translation: CSVVGGSANYGYTF.

In its sample, this clone was seen a few times. This chain joins TRBV30 and TRBJ2-3; no firm D call. Germline V gene sequence: CDR1 GTSNPN, CDR2 SVGIG (reference sequence). CDR3 length: 10 amino acids. Trimming shortened V by 6 bases and J by 4 bases, and 5 bases separated the two germline ends. CDR3 residues: CACRADTQYF. As DNA, the CDR3 is TGTGCCTGTAGGGCAGATACGCAGTATTTT.

The chain uses TRBV4-1 and TRBJ1-1; 8 bases map to TRBD1. With 1 base clipped from V and 1 base from J, the junction kept 2 bases outside the gene matches. CDR1 is MGHRA, CDR2 YSYEKL, per germline. The CDR3 is 15 residues long. The CDR3 loop reads CASSQVTGGNTEAFF. In DNA form, the CDR3 reads TGCGCCAGCAGCCAAGTCACAGGGGGGAACACTGAAGCTTTCTTT.

In the case of this clone: In the same sample, other DNA sequences code for this CDR3. This chain connects TRBV7-9 to TRBJ1-5; D is unresolved. CDR3 size: 13 residues. The V and J ends lost 2 bases and 0 bases respectively, with 2 bases between them. In germline, CDR1 is SEHNR, CDR2 FQNEAQ (reference sequence). CDR3 coding DNA: TGTGCCAGCAGCTTAAGTAGCAATCAGCCCCAGCATTTT. Translation: CASSLSSNQPQHF.

This clone was counted only a few times. J is TRBJ1-2 and V is TRBV30; D is ambiguous. Looked up from germline, CDR1 is GTSNPN and CDR2 is SVGIG (reference sequence). The V gene lost 2 bases and the J gene lost 4 bases, with 14 bases spanning the gap. This CDR3 region has 14 residues. The CDR3 reads CAWSSGPRPYGYTF. In DNA, the CDR3 is TGTGCCTGGAGTTCCGGGCCCCGACCCTATGGCTACACCTTC.

The chain recombines TRBV14 with TRBJ2-1; the match to TRBD2 covers 8 bases. After removal of 2 bases from V and 4 bases from J, the junction contained 7 bases not matched to a gene. Germline V gene lookup returns CDR1 SGHDN and CDR2 FVKESK. This CDR3 comprises 16 residues. The CDR3 DNA sequence: TGTGCCAGCAGCCAAACGAGGACTAGCAGATACAATGAGCAGTTCTTC. This gives the protein CASSQTRTSRYNEQFF.

There are a few counts of this clone. CDR3 nucleotide sequence: TGCGCCAGCAGCCAAGTCGGCGGCTCTGGAAACACCATATATTTT. Its translation: CASSQVGGSGNTIYF. The chain employs TRBV4-3 and TRBJ1-3, with D hard to call. The V gene's germline CDR1 is LGHNA and CDR2 YSLEER. The CDR3 runs to 15 residues. V was clipped by 1 base and J by 0 bases, with 7 bases between them.

The chain uses TRBV30 and TRBJ1-1; maybe TRBD1 (5 bases). The V and J ends lost 4 bases and 4 bases respectively, with 22 bases between them. Per the germline V gene, CDR1 is GTSNPN and CDR2 is SVGIG (reference sequence). The CDR3 has 16 residues. In DNA, the CDR3 is TGTGCCTGGACCCGACCCCGGGGGGGGGAAGGCACTGAAGCTTTCTTT. Its protein is CAWTRPRGGEGTEAFF.

The rearrangement joins TRBV4-1 to TRBJ2-3, with 7 bases matching TRBD1. With 1 base clipped from V and 4 bases from J, the junction kept 11 bases outside the gene matches. This CDR3 is 17 amino acids long. Looked up from germline, CDR1 is MGHRA and CDR2 is YSYEKL. CDR3 sequence (DNA): TGCGCCAGCAGCCAAGGAAGGCTGACAGGGAGCGCAGATACGCAGTATTTT. It encodes CASSQGRLTGSADTQYF.

The J gene is TRBJ2-7, the V gene TRBV7-3, with TRBD1 matching over 10 bases. Looked up from germline, CDR1 is SGHTA and CDR2 is FQGTGA. V lost 1 base to trimming and J lost 3 bases; unmatched junction nucleotides: 3. This CDR3 has 15 amino acids. CDR3 region: CASSLIGQGDYEQYF. The CDR3 bases are TGTGCCAGCAGCTTAATTGGACAGGGGGACTACGAGCAGTACTTC.

This clone has more than one count but fewer than ten. The chain carries TRBV10-3 and TRBJ2-3; D not resolved. The germline V gene has CDR1 ENHRY and CDR2 SYGVKD. The CDR3 length is 14 residues. The ends were cut back, 3 bases at V and 8 bases at J, with 15 bases in the middle. CDR3 sequence reads: CAISDLLHVGTQYF. The CDR3 region has the DNA TGTGCCATCAGTGACCTATTACACGTCGGTACGCAGTATTTT.

This clone was detected a few times. The gene calls are TRBV6-1 and TRBJ1-2; D call uncertain. Germline CDR1 MNHNS, CDR2 SASEGT. Between the trimmed V and J ends, which lost 6 bases and 12 bases, there was a span of 23 bases. The CDR3 contains 14 residues. The CDR3 bases are TGTGCCAGCAGATTCTATGAAGGGAGTAATCCGAACACCTTC. It specifies CASRFYEGSNPNTF.

There are a few counts of this clone. The chain has TRBV7-9 and TRBJ2-1; D is unclear. Trimming took off 1 base at V and 5 bases at J, with 6 bases between the two ends. From germline, CDR1 is SEHNR and CDR2 FQNEAQ (reference sequence). This CDR3 has 13 amino acids. The CDR3 reads CASSLVQDNEQFF. In nucleotides, the CDR3 is TGTGCCAGCAGCTTAGTACAAGACAATGAGCAGTTCTTC.

V is TRBV5-1 and J is TRBJ2-3; possible D gene TRBD2, 5 bases. CDR3 size: 15 residues. V lost 1 base and J 0 bases, leaving 9 bases between the germline ends. Per the germline V gene, CDR1 is SGHRS and CDR2 is YFSETQ. CDR3 sequence reads: CASSLLGASTDTQYF. The CDR3 DNA reads as TGCGCCAGCAGCTTGTTGGGAGCTAGCACAGATACGCAGTATTTT.

This clone was seen only a few times. The chain carries TRBV5-1 and TRBJ2-5; maybe TRBD2 (6 bases). CDR3 length: 14 residues. Germline lookup yields CDR1 SGHRS and CDR2 YFSETQ. V gave up 0 bases and J gave up 1 base, with 7 bases separating them. The CDR3 reads CASSLGGVQETQYF. The DNA of the CDR3 is TGCGCCAGCAGCTTGGGCGGGGTCCAAGAGACCCAGTACTTC. Complete variable domain (other parts from reference TRBV5-1 and TRBJ2-5): KAGVTQTPRYLIKTRGQQVTLSCSPISGHRSVSWYQQTPGQGLQFLFEYFSETQRNKGNFPGRFSGRQFSNSRSEMNVSTLELGDSALYLCASSLGGVQETQYFGPGTRLLVL.

The chain combines TRBV6-1 with TRBJ2-2; D ambiguous. This CDR3 contains 13 residues. Germline values: CDR1 MNHNS, CDR2 SASEGT. V was cut by 11 bases and J by 1 base, with 11 bases left in between. Here the CDR3 reads CAHERKNTGELFF. CDR3 nucleotide sequence: TGTGCCCATGAGAGGAAGAACACCGGGGAGCTGTTTTTT.

The V call is TRBV7-9, the J call TRBJ1-1; D is perhaps TRBD1 (6 bases). CDR3 length: 14 amino acids. Germline assignment: CDR1 SEHNR and CDR2 FQNEAQ (reference sequence). Trimming removed 1 base at V and 5 bases at J, with 11 bases between. For the CDR3, the DNA is TGTGCCAGCAGCTTAGGGGACAAAGCGACTGAAGCTTTCTTT. Protein: CASSLGDKATEAFF.

The chain combines TRBV5-6 with TRBJ1-2, with no clear D. V gave up 3 bases and J gave up 3 bases, with 6 bases separating them. The germline gives CDR1 SGHDT, CDR2 YYEEEE. The CDR3 runs to 12 residues. Here the CDR3 DNA reads TGTGCCAGCAGCTCAGGTGACTATGGCTACACCTTC. Its translation: CASSSGDYGYTF.

The chain couples TRBV25-1 to TRBJ2-1; 8 bases match TRBD1. The CDR3 spans 14 residues. Germline CDR1 and CDR2: MGHDK and SYGVNS. Trimming took 6 bases from V and 10 from J; bases not matched to a gene: 11. The CDR3 loop is CASSAVTGVGEQFF. The CDR3 DNA follows: TGTGCCAGCAGCGCGGTGACAGGGGTTGGCGAGCAGTTCTTC.